The clone carrying this T cell receptor beta chain turned up a few times. From germline, CDR1 is SEHNR and CDR2 FQNEAQ (reference sequence). The CDR3 runs 15 residues. Trimming stripped 5 bases from V and 0 bases from J, with 13 bases between. This sample is part of a study of shared clonotypes between healthy human individuals. Method: immunoSEQ multiplex PCR; TCRdb's copy keeps in-frame clones and lacks some. This table holds about 1 million clones, 65% to 75% found once. The chain has TRBV7-9 and TRBJ2-5; possibly TRBD2 for D (5 bases). This receptor was taken from a young man in good health. Sequencing used memory CD4+ T cells sorted from blood. Subset meaning: CD45RA-negative fraction. As DNA, the CDR3 is TGTGCCAGCAGCCCTCCGGGCGGGTACCAAGAGACCCAGTACTTC. Amino acids: CASSPPGGYQETQYF.